Listed here is a single T cell receptor beta chain. The table came from immunoSEQ multiplex PCR; TCRdb's copy has only in-frame clones and leaves some out. The top ten hold about 9.6% of the sample, which has fewer than 40,000 clones, 87% seen once. The data were taken from a study of T cell changes during pregnancy in multiple sclerosis. Germline values: CDR1 MNHNS, CDR2 SASEGT. This CDR3 region has 15 residues. The V end was cut by 0 bases, the J end by 6 bases, with 11 bases between. V gene TRBV6-1 combines with J gene TRBJ2-2; weak D call: TRBD2 (5 bases). The starting material was CD8+ T cells from peripheral blood mononuclear cells, obtained in the first trimester of pregnancy. The origin of this receptor is a female donor with multiple sclerosis, enrolled in a pregnancy study. CDR3 in amino acids: CASSEADRGSGELFF. The CDR3, as DNA: TGTGCCAGCAGTGAAGCAGATAGAGGGTCCGGGGAGCTGTTTTTT.